A selection of T cell receptor beta chains follows, all from one sample in a study of blood T cell repertoires in COVID-19. TCRdb keeps only in-frame clones here, not all; method: immunoSEQ multiplex PCR. Among around 310,000 clones listed, around nine tenths were seen once. The sample taken for sequencing was PBMCs or T cells enriched from blood (not recorded which). These TCRs come from a man aged 25 to 45 who had recovered from COVID-19. Each CDR3 is given with its conserved first and last residue. Clone size is given for some rows only: seen once, a few or many times, or a class if the clone is expanded.

V gene: TRBV7-9
clone size: NA
CDR3 protein: CASSLVGPYGYTF

V gene: TRBV7-9
clone size: once
CDR3 protein: CASSLKGRETQYF

V gene: TRBV5-1
clone size: NA
CDR3 protein: CASSLGGSSYNEQFF

V gene: TRBV4-1
clone size: NA
CDR3 protein: CASSQDRRASNEKLFF

V gene: TRBV5-1
clone size: once
CDR3 protein: CASSLDGIYYEQYF

V gene: TRBV19
clone size: NA
CDR3 protein: CASSMGQLNTEAFF

V gene: TRBV18
clone size: NA
CDR3 protein: CASSPGGVGYEQYF

V gene: TRBV27
clone size: once
CDR3 protein: CANQDRSGSFRNQPQHF

V gene: TRBV21-1
clone size: NA
CDR3 protein: CASSAAGPYEQYF

V gene: TRBV6-5
clone size: NA
CDR3 protein: CASSYSAGYNSPLHF

V gene: TRBV19
clone size: NA
CDR3 protein: CASRLAGGTGELFF

V gene: TRBV11-2
clone size: NA
CDR3 protein: CASSLPSGGGYNEQFF

V gene: TRBV6-7
clone size: NA
CDR3 protein: CASRTKIDLEQYF

V gene: TRBV7-9
clone size: NA
CDR3 protein: CASSPGQGASYNSPLHF

V gene: TRBV3-1/TRBV3-2
clone size: NA
CDR3 protein: CAPPRRPPGQGPYEQYF

V gene: TRBV5-1
clone size: once
CDR3 protein: CASSLEGVGGETQYF

V gene: TRBV3-1/TRBV3-2
clone size: NA
CDR3 protein: CASSQDGPSVADTQYF

V gene: TRBV6-5
clone size: NA
CDR3 protein: CASSLGGQINSPLHF

V gene: TRBV5-8
clone size: once
CDR3 protein: CASSVGMGLNYGYTF

V gene: TRBV2
clone size: once
CDR3 protein: CASSFMNTEAFF

V gene: TRBV9
clone size: NA
CDR3 protein: CASSVDMNPTRQYF

V gene: TRBV28
clone size: NA
CDR3 protein: CASSWTAGFRHQPQHF

V gene: TRBV11-1
clone size: NA
CDR3 protein: CASSIATNEKLFF

V gene: TRBV9
clone size: NA
CDR3 protein: CASNSPLDTLNYGYTF

V gene: TRBV5-6
clone size: NA
CDR3 protein: CASSPGNTEAFF

V gene: TRBV6-5
clone size: NA
CDR3 protein: CASSYSRGLGKFF

V gene: TRBV7-8
clone size: NA
CDR3 protein: CASSLSVRGPLGRGRSNEKLFF

V gene: TRBV4-1
clone size: few
CDR3 protein: CASSPTGSNWSNQPQHF

V gene: TRBV3-1/TRBV3-2
clone size: NA
CDR3 protein: CASSQAGMATNEKLFF

V gene: TRBV11-2
clone size: NA
CDR3 protein: CASSSRPDRVTDTQYF

V gene: TRBV5-1
clone size: NA
CDR3 protein: CASSLRPGGGNEQFF